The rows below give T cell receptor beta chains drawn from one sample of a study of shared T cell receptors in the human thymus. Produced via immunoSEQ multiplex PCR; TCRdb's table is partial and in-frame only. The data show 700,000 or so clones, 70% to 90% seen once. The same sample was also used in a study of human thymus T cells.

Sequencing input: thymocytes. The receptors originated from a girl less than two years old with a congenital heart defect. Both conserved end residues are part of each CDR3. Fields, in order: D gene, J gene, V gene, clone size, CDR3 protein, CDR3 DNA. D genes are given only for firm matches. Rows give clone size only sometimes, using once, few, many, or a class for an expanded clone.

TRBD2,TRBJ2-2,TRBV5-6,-,CASSLGCGGTNTGELFF,TGTGCCAGCAGCTTGGGTTGCGGGGGGACGAACACCGGGGAGCTGTTTTTT
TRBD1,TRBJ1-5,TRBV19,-,CASSMGQGQPQHF,TGTGCCAGTAGTATGGGACAGGGTCAGCCCCAGCATTTT
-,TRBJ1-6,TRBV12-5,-,CASGFWAHSPLHF,TGTGCTAGTGGTTTCTGGGCGCATTCACCCCTCCACTTT
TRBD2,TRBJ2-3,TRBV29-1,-,CSVLVPGSGGHSTDTQYF,TGCAGCGTTTTGGTTCCCGGGAGCGGGGGGCACAGCACAGATACGCAGTATTTT
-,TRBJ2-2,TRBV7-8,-,CASSFSRVARRHLTGELFF,TGTGCCAGCAGCTTTAGCAGGGTGGCACGTAGGCATCTCACCGGGGAGCTGTTTTTT
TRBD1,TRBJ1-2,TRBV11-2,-,CASSSKPGVDRGQGSGYTF,TGTGCCAGCAGCTCGAAACCAGGGGTCGACAGGGGGCAAGGTAGTGGCTACACCTTC
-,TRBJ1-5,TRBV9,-,CASSVGKGDLSNQPQHF,TGTGCCAGCAGCGTAGGGAAGGGAGACCTCAGCAATCAGCCCCAGCATTTT
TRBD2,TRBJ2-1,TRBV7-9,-,CASSSPVTSGGPDNEQFF,TGTGCCAGCAGCTCCCCGGTGACTAGCGGGGGACCAGACAATGAGCAGTTCTTC
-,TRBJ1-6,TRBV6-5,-,CASSRGSENSPLHF,TGTGCCAGCAGCAGGGGATCGGAGAATTCACCCCTCCACTTT
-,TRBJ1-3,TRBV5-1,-,CASSLGVGDSGNTIYF,TGCGCCAGCAGCTTGGGGGTCGGAGACTCTGGAAACACCATATATTTT
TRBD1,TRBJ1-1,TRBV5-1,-,CASSLAKDRERSEAFF,TGCGCCAGCAGCTTGGCAAAGGACAGGGAACGGTCCGAAGCTTTCTTT
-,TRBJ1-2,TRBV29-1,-,CSARRTEPYGYTF,TGCAGCGCCCGACGGACAGAACCCTATGGCTACACCTTC
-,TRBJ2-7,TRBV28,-,CASSLPGPYEQYF,TGTGCCAGCAGTTTGCCTGGCCCCTACGAGCAGTACTTC
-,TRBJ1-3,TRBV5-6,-,CASSQSGNTIYF,TGTGCCAGCAGCCAATCCGGAAACACCATATATTTT
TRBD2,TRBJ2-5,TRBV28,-,CASSFLPTSSGGPKETQYF,TGTGCCAGCAGTTTCCTCCCCACGAGTAGCGGGGGGCCGAAAGAGACCCAGTACTTC
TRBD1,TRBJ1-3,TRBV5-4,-,CASTGESGNTIYF,TGTGCCTCCACAGGGGAGTCTGGAAACACCATATATTTT
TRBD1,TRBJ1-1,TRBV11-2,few,CASSLEEQGYTEAFF,TGTGCCAGCAGCTTAGAAGAACAGGGGTACACTGAAGCTTTCTTT
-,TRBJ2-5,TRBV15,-,CATSPRSLLRAQYF,TGTGCCACCAGCCCCCGTAGTCTGCTCAGGGCCCAGTACTTC
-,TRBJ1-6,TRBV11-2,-,CASSHTGTGNSPLHF,TGTGCCAGCAGCCACACAGGGACGGGTAATTCACCCCTCCACTTT
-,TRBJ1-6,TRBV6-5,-,CASSSIRSSYNSPLHF,TGTGCCAGCAGTTCGATAAGGAGCTCCTATAATTCACCCCTCCACTTT
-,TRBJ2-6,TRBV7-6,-,CASSFVLTEHGSGANVLTF,TGTGCCAGCAGCTTCGTATTAACGGAGCATGGCTCTGGGGCCAACGTCCTGACTTTC
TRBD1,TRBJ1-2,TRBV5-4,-,CASSLQGARGYTF,TGTGCCAGCAGCCTTCAGGGGGCTCGAGGCTACACCTTC
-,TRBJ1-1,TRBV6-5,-,CASSYSADSTEAFF,TGTGCCAGCAGTTACTCGGCGGACAGCACTGAAGCTTTCTTT
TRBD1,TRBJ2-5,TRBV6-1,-,CASSGRDRYQETQYF,TGTGCCAGCAGTGGACGGGACAGGTACCAAGAGACCCAGTACTTC
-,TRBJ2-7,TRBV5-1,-,CASSLVGGAGGEQYF,TGCGCCAGCAGCTTGGTGGGGGGGGCGGGCGGCGAGCAGTACTTC
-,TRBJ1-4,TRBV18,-,CASSPQGSNEKLFF,TGTGCCAGCTCACCTCAGGGGAGTAATGAAAAACTGTTTTTT
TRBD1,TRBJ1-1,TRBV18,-,CASLRTGGNEAFF,TGTGCCAGCTTAAGGACAGGGGGGAATGAAGCTTTCTTT
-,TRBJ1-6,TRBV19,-,CASRDRRGNSPLHF,TGTGCCAGTAGGGACCGAAGGGGAAATTCACCCCTCCACTTT
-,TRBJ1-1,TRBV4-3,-,CASSQDIRGETEAFF,TGCGCCAGCAGCCAAGATATAAGGGGTGAAACTGAAGCTTTCTTT
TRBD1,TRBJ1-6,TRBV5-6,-,CASSPTGGNNSPLHF,TGTGCCAGCAGCCCAACAGGGGGAAATAATTCACCCCTCCACTTT
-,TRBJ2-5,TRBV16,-,CASSQDRNQETQYF,TGTGCCAGCAGCCAAGACAGAAACCAAGAGACCCAGTACTTC
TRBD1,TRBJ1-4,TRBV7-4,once,CARYMGQIF,TGTGCCCGATACATGGGACAGATTTTT
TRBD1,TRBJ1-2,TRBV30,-,CAWSPPRQGDNYGYTF,TGTGCCTGGAGCCCGCCTAGACAGGGAGATAACTATGGCTACACCTTC
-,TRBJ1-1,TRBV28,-,CASTLGRGGRSEAFF,TGTGCCAGCACCCTCGGAAGGGGAGGAAGGTCTGAAGCTTTCTTT
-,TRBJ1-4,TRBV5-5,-,CASSLTSGGFNEKLFF,TGTGCCAGCAGCTTAACCTCGGGAGGGTTTAATGAAAAACTGTTTTTT
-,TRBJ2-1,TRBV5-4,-,CASSLASLSTGNNYNEQFF,TGTGCCAGCAGCTTGGCCTCATTAAGTACAGGGAACAATTACAATGAGCAGTTCTTC
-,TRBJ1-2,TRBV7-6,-,CASSLGWARGTNGYTF,TGTGCCAGCAGCTTAGGTTGGGCGCGCGGGACCAATGGCTACACCTTC
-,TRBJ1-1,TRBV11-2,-,CASSLSFSRHEAFF,TGTGCCAGCAGCTTAAGCTTTTCACGTCATGAAGCTTTCTTT
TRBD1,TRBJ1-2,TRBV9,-,CASSAQGQGARSYGYTF,TGTGCCAGCAGCGCCCAGGGGCAGGGGGCACGTAGCTATGGCTACACCTTC
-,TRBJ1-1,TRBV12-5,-,CASGSPTIPRRGKTEAFF,TGTGCTAGTGGTTCGCCGACAATACCACGGAGAGGGAAAACTGAAGCTTTCTTT
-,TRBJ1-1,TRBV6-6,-,CASNPDRGLPFF,TGTGCCAGCAATCCGGACAGAGGTTTACCTTTCTTT
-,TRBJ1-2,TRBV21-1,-,CASSSSYGYTF,TGTGCCAGCAGCTCTTCCTATGGCTACACCTTC
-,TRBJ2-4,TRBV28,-,CASSSWAPRTVPLAKNIQYF,TGTGCCAGCAGTTCGTGGGCCCCACGGACTGTTCCATTAGCCAAAAACATTCAGTACTTC
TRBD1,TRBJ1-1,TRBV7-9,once,CASSIRAVTGLPEAFF,TGTGCCAGCAGTATTAGGGCAGTGACAGGGCTCCCTGAAGCTTTCTTT
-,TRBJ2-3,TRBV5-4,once,CASRTGTSTDTQYF,TGTGCCAGCAGGACAGGGACTAGCACAGATACGCAGTATTTT
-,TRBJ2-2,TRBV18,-,CASSLGTTNTGELFF,TGTGCCAGCTCCCTCGGGACAACGAACACCGGGGAGCTGTTTTTT
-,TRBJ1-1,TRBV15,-,CATSKRGAGKGEAFF,TGTGCCACCAGCAAACGAGGGGCGGGGAAGGGAGAAGCTTTCTTT
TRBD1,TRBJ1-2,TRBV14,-,CASSQRGQVYGYTF,TGTGCCAGCAGCCAAAGGGGGCAGGTCTATGGCTACACCTTC
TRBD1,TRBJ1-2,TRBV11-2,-,CASSLAHRGIDGYTF,TGTGCCAGCAGCTTAGCTCACAGGGGGATAGATGGCTACACCTTC
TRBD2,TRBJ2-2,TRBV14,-,CASSQDEAGVHTGELFF,TGTGCCAGCAGCCAAGACGAAGCGGGGGTTCACACCGGGGAGCTGTTTTTT
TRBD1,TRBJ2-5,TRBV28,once,CASSWGQGVGETQYF,TGTGCCAGCAGTTGGGGGCAGGGGGTTGGAGAGACCCAGTACTTC
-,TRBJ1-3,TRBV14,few,CASSQEGAVFGGNTIYF,TGTGCCAGCAGCCAAGAAGGGGCTGTTTTTGGTGGAAACACCATATATTTT
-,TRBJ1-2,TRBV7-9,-,CASSLPYRGYTF,TGTGCCAGCAGCTTACCCTACAGGGGCTACACCTTC
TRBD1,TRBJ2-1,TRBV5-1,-,CASSERTGLKYEQFF,TGCGCCAGCAGCGAAAGGACAGGCTTAAAATATGAGCAGTTCTTC